One TCR beta chain is described in this entry. The antigen remains unidentified. The CDR3 is made up of 13 amino acids. V dropped 6 bases and J dropped 7; count of bases not matched to a gene: 4. Germline loops: CDR1 MDHEN, CDR2 SYDVKM. The sample belongs to a study of Ad26.COV2.S vaccination and SARS-CoV-2 variants. Across the whole study: Vaccine-arm donor from the placebo-controlled COV1001 Ad26.COV2.S trial. Study conclusions and caveats: Estimates derived from TCR breadth and depth analyses may have underestimated total T cell responses. Vaccinated and placebo-treated recipients had similar non-spike TCR breadth.

Treatment: roughly 18 received Ad26.COV2.S at low or high dose, single or two shots; about 5 received placebo; per-sample allocation not given. Material that was analyzed had been drawn on day 63 after the first vaccine or placebo injection. Sequenced by immunoSEQ multiplex PCR; TCRdb stores in-frame clones only, minus some. The sample lists about 450,000 clones, roughly 87% seen once, with just over 2.5% in the top ten. Sequences were derived from peripheral blood, sampled in a trial of Ad26.COV2.S vaccine versus placebo. This TCR derives from a person between 18 and 65 years old who received the Ad26.COV2.S COVID-19 vaccine or a placebo. The rearrangement uses TRBV28 and TRBJ1-4, with 8 bases lining up with TRBD1. CDR3 sequence reads: CASRIQGVEKLFF. In nucleotides, the CDR3 is TGTGCCAGCAGGATACAGGGGGTTGAAAAACTGTTTTTT. Looking up the rest from reference TRBV28 and TRBJ1-4 gives the full variable domain: DVKVTQSSRYLVKRTGEKVFLECVQDMDHENMFWYRQDPGLGLRLIYFSYDVKMKEKGDIPEGYSVSREKKERFSLILESASTNQTSMYLCASRIQGVEKLFFGSGTQLSVL.